These 22 T cell receptor beta chains came from one sample sequenced in a study of shared clonotypes between healthy human individuals. The data were produced by immunoSEQ multiplex PCR, yet TCRdb's version contains in-frame clones alone and is incomplete. This sample has about 1.5 million clones; approximately 98% occur once, and the top ten carry 0.4% to 0.45%. The sequenced material came from naive CD4+ T cells sorted from blood. Subset of the sample: CD45RA+ positively selected. Receptor source: a man between 25 and 39 years old in good health.

V is TRBV29-1 and J is TRBJ2-1; 11 nucleotides line up with TRBD2. Germline V gene lookup returns CDR1 SQVTM and CDR2 ANQGSEA. V lost 5 bases and J lost 6; bases outside the gene matches: 12. The CDR3 is made up of 16 amino acids. The CDR3 sequence is CSVQRGGTSGSNEQFF. CDR3 bases: TGCAGCGTTCAGAGGGGAGGGACTAGCGGCAGCAATGAGCAGTTCTTC.

The chain combines TRBV5-5 with TRBJ2-3, with D perhaps TRBD2 (5 bases). The length of the CDR3 is 16 residues. The V end was cut by 2 bases, the J end by 0 bases, with 13 bases between. The germline CDR1 and CDR2 sequences are SGHKS and YYEKEE (reference sequence). The CDR3 coding sequence is TGTGCCAGCAGCTTATTTCCTAGCCGGAGCACAGATACGCAGTATTTT. Protein product: CASSLFPSRSTDTQYF.

This clone has only one observation. The chain carries TRBV5-1 and TRBJ1-1; 11 nucleotides match TRBD1. The length of the CDR3 is 17 residues. CDR1 is SGHRS and CDR2 is YFSETQ in the germline V gene. J gave up 1 base and V 4 bases, and 9 bases lay outside the gene matches. CDR3 amino acids: CASSPRTGGAGNTEAFF. CDR3 in DNA: TGCGCCAGCAGCCCACGGACAGGGGGCGCGGGGAACACTGAAGCTTTCTTT.

A note on this clone: Other DNA sequences within the sample encode an identical CDR3. CDR3 sequence reads: CSARRTDEQFF. The CDR3, as DNA: TGCAGTGCTAGGAGGACGGATGAGCAGTTCTTC. The J gene is TRBJ2-1, the V gene TRBV20-1; D ambiguous. This CDR3 region has 11 residues. Germline values: CDR1 DFQATT, CDR2 SNEGSKA (reference sequence). V was shortened by 3 bases and J by 8 bases, with 8 bases between the two germline ends.

The chain is built from TRBV28 and TRBJ1-1; 9 nucleotides line up with TRBD1. CDR3 size: 15 residues. The V and J ends lost 8 bases and 5 bases, in that order; junction bases with no gene match: 12. Germline-derived CDR1 and CDR2 are MDHEN and SYDVKM. The CDR3 sequence is CASGLTGGFSTEAFF. CDR3 sequence (DNA): TGTGCCAGCGGCCTGACAGGGGGTTTTTCGACTGAAGCTTTCTTT.

This chain links TRBV19 with TRBJ1-5; possibly TRBD1 for D (5 bases). Trimming removed 1 base at V and 7 bases at J, with 14 bases between. Germline CDR1 is LNHDA and CDR2 is SQIVND (reference sequence). This CDR3 spans 15 amino acids. CDR3 residues: CASSIGGVHRQPQHF. The CDR3, as DNA: TGTGCCAGTAGTATAGGGGGGGTACATCGGCAGCCCCAGCATTTT.

The J gene is TRBJ1-1, the V gene TRBV25-1; tentative D call: TRBD1 (5 bases). This CDR3 is built from 14 residues. Germline CDR1 is MGHDK and CDR2 is SYGVNS. The germline V and J ends were trimmed by 3 bases and 3 bases, with 11 bases remaining between them. CDR3 region: CASSDDRPYTEAFF. The CDR3 region has the DNA TGTGCCAGCAGTGACGACAGACCCTACACTGAAGCTTTCTTT.

J is TRBJ2-5 and V is TRBV18, with 7 bases that match TRBD1. This CDR3 comprises 15 residues. V gave up 4 bases and J gave up 2 bases; unmatched junction bases: 7. Germline CDR1 and CDR2: KGHSH and LQKENI. In DNA form, the CDR3 reads TGTGCCAGCTCACTAGTAGGGACAGAACAAGAGACCCAGTACTTC. The encoded protein is CASSLVGTEQETQYF. Drawing the rest from reference TRBV18 and TRBJ2-5, the complete variable domain is NAGVMQNPRHLVRRRGQEARLRCSPMKGHSHVYWYRQLPEEGLKFMVYLQKENIIDESGMPKERFSAEFPKEGPSILRIQQVVRGDSAAYFCASSLVGTEQETQYFGPGTRLLVL.

The chain employs TRBV9 and TRBJ1-1; 10 positions agree with TRBD1. Germline V lookup: CDR1 SGDLS, CDR2 YYNGEE. Trimming at V came to 0 bases and at J to 1 base, leaving 6 bases not matched to a gene. The CDR3 sequence is 17 residues long. The CDR3 DNA reads TGTGCCAGCAGCGTAGCTCGGGACAGGGGAGGGAACACTGAAGCTTTCTTT. Translated: CASSVARDRGGNTEAFF.

The CDR3 coding sequence is TGCGCCAGCAGCTTGGGACTAGCGGTTGAAGGTAGTGAGCAGTTCTTC. Amino acids: CASSLGLAVEGSEQFF. The chain carries TRBV5-1 and TRBJ2-1; 9 bases line up with TRBD2. The CDR3 consists of 16 residues. Germline trimming cut 0 bases from V and 9 bases from J; bases unmatched to any gene: 10. Germline V gene data show CDR1 as SGHRS and CDR2 as YFSETQ.

V usage is TRBV5-1 and J usage is TRBJ2-7, with 10 bases that match TRBD1. The CDR3 length is 16 residues. The V segment lost 3 bases and the J segment 3 bases; nucleotides outside the gene matches: 9. Germline CDR1 and CDR2: SGHRS and YFSETQ. The chain's CDR3 is CASSSSGTGVIYEQYF. CDR3 nucleotide sequence: TGCGCCAGCAGCTCGTCCGGGACAGGGGTCATCTACGAGCAGTACTTC.

The V call is TRBV27, the J call TRBJ2-7, with D unclear. The length of the CDR3 is 15 residues. The V end lost 2 bases, the J end lost 6 bases, and 17 bases lay between the germline ends. Germline CDR1 reads MNHEY; CDR2 reads SMNVEV (reference sequence). The CDR3 sequence: CASSLSPDRPSEQYF. As DNA, the CDR3 is TGTGCCAGCAGTTTAAGCCCCGATCGTCCTTCCGAGCAGTACTTC.

The count of this clone is one. The V gene is TRBV5-1, the J gene TRBJ2-7, with D possibly called TRBD1 or TRBD2 (5 bases each). The CDR3 runs 14 residues. Germline CDR1 is SGHRS and CDR2 is YFSETQ. V was cut by 0 bases and J by 5 bases, with 12 bases left in between. The DNA for the CDR3 is TGCGCCAGCAGCTTGGCCAATTCGGGACACGAGCAGTACTTC. Protein product: CASSLANSGHEQYF. Variable domain in full (rest from reference TRBV5-1 and TRBJ2-7): KAGVTQTPRYLIKTRGQQVTLSCSPISGHRSVSWYQQTPGQGLQFLFEYFSETQRNKGNFPGRFSGRQFSNSRSEMNVSTLELGDSALYLCASSLANSGHEQYFGPGTRLTVT.

This clone was seen once. The CDR3 DNA follows: TGTGCCAGCTCACCAAAAAGGGCGGATACGCAGTATTTT. Encoded protein: CASSPKRADTQYF. J is TRBJ2-3 and V is TRBV18; D not certain. V gave up 2 bases and J gave up 6 bases, with 9 bases separating them. The CDR3 has 13 residues. CDR1 and CDR2 (germline): KGHSH, LQKENI.

The chain joins TRBV11-2 to TRBJ1-2, with 8 bases fitting TRBD1. The CDR3 length is 14 residues. CDR1 and CDR2 from the germline V gene are SGHAT and FQNNGV. J gave up 5 bases and V 5 bases, and 7 bases lay outside the gene matches. In DNA form, the CDR3 reads TGTGCCAGCAGCCGAGGCGGGACAGGATATGGCTACACCTTC. It is translated as CASSRGGTGYGYTF. The full variable domain, in which reference TRBV11-2 and TRBJ1-2 provide the parts outside the CDR3, is EAGVAQSPRYKIIEKRQSVAFWCNPISGHATLYWYQQILGQGPKLLIQFQNNGVVDDSQLPKDRFSAERLKGVDSTLKIQPAKLEDSAVYLCASSRGGTGYGYTFGSGTRLTVV.

The V call is TRBV14, the J call TRBJ1-1; no clear D. Germline loops: CDR1 SGHDN, CDR2 FVKESK. The CDR3 consists of 14 residues. Trimming cost V 3 bases and J 3 bases, with 11 bases left between them. CDR3 DNA: TGTGCCAGCAGCCACTTAACAGTCCACACTGAAGCTTTCTTT. Its translation is CASSHLTVHTEAFF.

V is TRBV28 and J is TRBJ1-5, with D uncertain. Germline V gives CDR1 MDHEN, CDR2 SYDVKM. The germline V and J ends were trimmed by 1 base and 4 bases, with 14 bases remaining between them. This CDR3 is built from 16 residues. The CDR3 loop reads CASSLSPRSANQPQHF. The CDR3 bases are TGTGCCAGCAGTTTATCACCCCGGAGTGCAAATCAGCCCCAGCATTTT.

V is TRBV7-9 and J is TRBJ2-5, with TRBD1 identical over 8 bases. With 5 bases clipped from V and 4 bases from J, the junction kept 6 bases outside the gene matches. Germline lookup yields CDR1 SEHNR and CDR2 FQNEAQ (reference sequence). This CDR3 region has 14 residues. CDR3 sequence reads: CASSAQGAGETQYF. In nucleotides, the CDR3 is TGTGCCAGCAGCGCCCAGGGGGCAGGAGAGACCCAGTACTTC. The full variable domain, in which reference TRBV7-9 and TRBJ2-5 provide the parts outside the CDR3, is DTGVSQNPRHKITKRGQNVTFRCDPISEHNRLYWYRQTLGQGPEFLTYFQNEAQLEKSRLLSDRFSAERPKGSFSTLEIQRTEQGDSAMYLCASSAQGAGETQYFGPGTRLLVL.

The chain employs TRBV14 and TRBJ2-7; no definite D call. Germline CDR1 reads SGHDN; CDR2 reads FVKESK. The CDR3 contains 13 residues. The V end was cut by 0 bases, the J end by 6 bases, with 9 bases between. The CDR3 spells CASSQEIGAEQYF. The CDR3 DNA reads TGTGCCAGCAGCCAAGAAATAGGCGCCGAGCAGTACTTC. Drawing the rest from reference TRBV14 and TRBJ2-7, the complete variable domain is EAGVTQFPSHSVIEKGQTVTLRCDPISGHDNLYWYRRVMGKEIKFLLHFVKESKQDESGMPNNRFLAERTGGTYSTLKVQPAELEDSGVYFCASSQEIGAEQYFGPGTRLTVT.

The chain combines TRBV6-1 with TRBJ1-3; TRBD1 aligns across 8 bases. This CDR3 comprises 14 residues. Losses at the gene ends were 6 bases for V and 4 bases for J; bases not matched to a gene: 5. Per germline, CDR1 MNHNS and CDR2 SASEGT. CDR3 bases: TGTGCCAGCAGACCGACAGGGGACGGAAACACCATATATTTT. Encoded protein: CASRPTGDGNTIYF.

The chain combines TRBV5-4 with TRBJ2-5; tentatively, D is TRBD2 (5 bases). Per germline, CDR1 SGHNT and CDR2 YYREEE (reference sequence). V was cut by 5 bases and J by 1 base, with 15 bases left in between. This CDR3 has 15 residues. CDR3 DNA sequence: TGTGCCAGCAGATTGAATATTGGACTCCAAGAGACCCAGTACTTC. Amino acids: CASRLNIGLQETQYF.

This chain links TRBV4-2 with TRBJ2-5; perhaps D is TRBD1 or TRBD2 (5 bases each). CDR3 length equals 15 residues. V was clipped by 0 bases and J by 5 bases, with 13 bases between them. Germline CDR1 reads LGHNA; CDR2 reads YNFKEQ. The CDR3 DNA reads TGTGCCAGCAGCCAAGAGTCGACGGGGCCGGAGACCCAGTACTTC. As protein: CASSQESTGPETQYF.